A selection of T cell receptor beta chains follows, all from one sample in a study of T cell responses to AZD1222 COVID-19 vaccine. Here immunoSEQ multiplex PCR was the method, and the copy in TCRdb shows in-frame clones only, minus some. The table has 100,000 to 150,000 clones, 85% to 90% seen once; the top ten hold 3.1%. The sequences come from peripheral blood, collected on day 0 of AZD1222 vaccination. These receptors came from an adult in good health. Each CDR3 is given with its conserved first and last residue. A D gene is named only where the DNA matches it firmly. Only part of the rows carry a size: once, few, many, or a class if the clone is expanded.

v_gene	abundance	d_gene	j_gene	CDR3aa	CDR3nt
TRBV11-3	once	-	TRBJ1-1	CASSLEGNTEAFF	TGTGCCAGCAGCTTAGAAGGGAACACTGAAGCTTTCTTT
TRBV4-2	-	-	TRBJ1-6	CASSQVQRNNSPLHF	TGTGCCAGCAGCCAAGTACAGAGGAATAATTCACCCCTCCACTTT
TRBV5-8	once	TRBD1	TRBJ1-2	CASSFSGTGYGYTF	TGTGCCAGCAGTTTCTCCGGGACAGGCTATGGCTACACCTTC
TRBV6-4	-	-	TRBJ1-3	CARTTGNTIYF	TGTGCCAGGACCACTGGAAACACCATATATTTT
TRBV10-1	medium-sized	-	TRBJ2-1	CASRAGTPTYNEQFF	TGCGCCAGCAGGGCCGGGACTCCCACCTACAATGAGCAGTTCTTC
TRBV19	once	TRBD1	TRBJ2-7	CASSMTGGSYEQYF	TGTGCCAGTAGTATGACAGGGGGGTCCTACGAGCAGTACTTC
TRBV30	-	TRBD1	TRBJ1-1	CAWKDRGNTEAFF	TGTGCCTGGAAGGACAGGGGGAACACTGAAGCTTTCTTT
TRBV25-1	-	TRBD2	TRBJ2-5	CASSEAYRAGEETQYF	TGTGCCAGCAGTGAAGCCTATAGGGCGGGGGAAGAGACCCAGTACTTC
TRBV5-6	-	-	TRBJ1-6	CASSLGRNSPLHF	TGTGCCAGCAGCTTGGGGCGGAATTCACCCCTCCACTTT
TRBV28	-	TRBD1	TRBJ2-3	CASSDREEGTDTQYF	TGTGCCAGCTCGGACAGGGAGGAAGGCACAGATACGCAGTATTTT
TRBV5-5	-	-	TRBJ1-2	CASSPARAGWTYGYTF	TGTGCCAGCTCTCCAGCGAGGGCGGGATGGACCTATGGCTACACCTTC
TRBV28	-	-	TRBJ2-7	CASSSGSWSLYEQYF	TGTGCCAGCAGTTCGGGGTCCTGGTCTTTATACGAGCAGTACTTC
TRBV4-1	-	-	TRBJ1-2	CASSQESKGREGYTF	TGCGCCAGCAGCCAAGAATCGAAGGGGAGGGAAGGCTACACCTTC
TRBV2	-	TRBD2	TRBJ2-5	CASRPGLAGVTETQYF	TGTGCCAGCAGACCGGGACTAGCGGGAGTTACAGAGACCCAGTACTTC
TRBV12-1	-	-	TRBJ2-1	CASSFGELAGVLPYNEQFF	TGTGCCAGCAGCTTTGGGGAACTAGCGGGAGTCTTACCTTACAATGAGCAGTTCTTC
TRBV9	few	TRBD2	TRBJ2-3	CASSPSGGGAPNPSTDTQYF	TGTGCCAGCAGCCCCTCGGGCGGGGGGGCCCCAAACCCTAGCACAGATACGCAGTATTTT
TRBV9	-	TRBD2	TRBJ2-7	CASSVGGGDYEQYF	TGTGCCAGCAGCGTAGGCGGGGGGGACTACGAGCAGTACTTC
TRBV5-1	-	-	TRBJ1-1	CASTQEGPNTEAFF	TGCGCCAGCACCCAGGAGGGACCGAACACTGAAGCTTTCTTT
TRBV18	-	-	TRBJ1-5	CASSPLAGFNQPQHF	TGTGCCAGCTCACCACTGGCAGGGTTCAATCAGCCCCAGCATTTT
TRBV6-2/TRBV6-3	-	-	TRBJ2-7	CASSYSPYEQYF	TGTGCCAGCAGTTATTCGCCTTACGAGCAGTACTTC
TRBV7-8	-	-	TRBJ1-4	CASSAGEKLFF	TGTGCCAGCAGCGCCGGTGAAAAACTGTTTTTT
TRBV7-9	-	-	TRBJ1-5	CASSLAGAGIGNQPQHF	TGTGCCAGCAGCTTAGCAGGGGCCGGGATAGGCAATCAGCCCCAGCATTTT
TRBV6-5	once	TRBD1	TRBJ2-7	CASSYVGTGDDEQYF	TGTGCCAGCAGTTACGTCGGGACAGGGGATGACGAGCAGTACTTC
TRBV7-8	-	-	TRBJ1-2	CASSTHGSLGYTF	TGTGCCAGCAGCACACACGGGTCCCTGGGCTACACCTTC
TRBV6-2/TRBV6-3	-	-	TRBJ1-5	CASSYSGGFSNQPQHF	TGTGCCAGCAGTTACTCGGGGGGGTTTAGCAATCAGCCCCAGCATTTT
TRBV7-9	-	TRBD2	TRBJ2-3	CASSLSLAGVVDTQYF	TGTGCCAGCAGCTTATCCTTAGCGGGAGTAGTAGATACGCAGTATTTT
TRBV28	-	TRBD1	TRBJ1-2	CASSLGGQGAVTGGYTF	TGTGCCAGCAGTTTGGGGGGACAGGGGGCGGTAACGGGTGGCTACACCTTC
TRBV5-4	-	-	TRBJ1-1	CASSPGMNTEAFF	TGTGCCAGCAGCCCCGGAATGAACACTGAAGCTTTCTTT
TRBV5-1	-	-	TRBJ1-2	CASSPPGEGYTF	TGCGCCAGCAGCCCCCCCGGGGAAGGCTACACCTTC
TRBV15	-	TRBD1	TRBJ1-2	CATSRPDRAGNGYTF	TGTGCCACCAGCAGACCAGACAGGGCGGGCAATGGCTACACCTTC
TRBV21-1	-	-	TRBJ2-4	CASSIPILAKNIQYF	TGTGCCAGCAGCATCCCAATCCTAGCCAAAAACATTCAGTACTTC
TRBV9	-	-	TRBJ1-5	CASSVEGRRNQPQHF	TGTGCCAGCAGCGTAGAAGGCCGCCGCAATCAGCCCCAGCATTTT
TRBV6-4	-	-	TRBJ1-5	CASSEKGGLYQPQHF	TGTGCCAGCAGTGAGAAGGGGGGGCTTTATCAGCCCCAGCATTTT
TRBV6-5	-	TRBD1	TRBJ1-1	CASTTTGMENTEAFF	TGTGCCAGCACTACGACAGGGATGGAAAACACTGAAGCTTTCTTT
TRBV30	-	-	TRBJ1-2	CAWSAGAGYGYTF	TGTGCCTGGAGTGCAGGGGCTGGCTATGGCTACACCTTC
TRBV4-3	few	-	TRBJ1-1	CASSSNRGEVETEAFF	TGCGCCAGCAGCTCTAACCGGGGGGAGGTAGAAACTGAAGCTTTCTTT
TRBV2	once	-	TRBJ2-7	CASIPQGPSYEQYF	TGTGCCAGCATTCCACAAGGGCCGTCCTACGAGCAGTACTTC
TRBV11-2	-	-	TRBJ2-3	CASSSTDRPYTDTQYF	TGTGCCAGCAGCTCAACAGACAGGCCCTACACAGATACGCAGTATTTT
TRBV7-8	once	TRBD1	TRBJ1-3	CASSLARDRGTDAGNTIYF	TGTGCCAGCAGCTTAGCGCGGGACAGGGGGACCGACGCTGGAAACACCATATATTTT
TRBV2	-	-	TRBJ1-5	CASTRGRNQPQHF	TGTGCCAGCACCCGGGGTCGGAATCAGCCCCAGCATTTT
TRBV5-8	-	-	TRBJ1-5	CASSSTGRGNQPQHF	TGTGCCAGCAGCTCTACAGGGAGGGGCAATCAGCCCCAGCATTTT
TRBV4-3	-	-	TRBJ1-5	CASSQDDEDQPQHF	TGCGCCAGCAGCCAAGATGACGAGGACCAGCCCCAGCATTTT
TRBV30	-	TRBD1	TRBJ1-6	CAWSGDSSPLHF	TGTGCCTGGAGTGGGGACAGTTCACCCCTCCACTTT
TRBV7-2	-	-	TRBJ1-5	CASSPEFLGGNQPQHF	TGTGCCAGCAGCCCCGAGTTTTTGGGGGGCAATCAGCCCCAGCATTTT
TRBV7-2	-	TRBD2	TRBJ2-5	CASSFRRGEETQYF	TGTGCCAGCAGCTTTCGCCGGGGGGAAGAGACCCAGTACTTC
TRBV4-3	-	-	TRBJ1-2	CASSQDGNGWGYGYTF	TGCGCCAGCAGCCAAGATGGTAACGGTTGGGGCTATGGCTACACCTTC
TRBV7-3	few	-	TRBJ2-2	CASSPGVTSGRELFF	TGTGCCAGCAGCCCCGGGGTAACTAGTGGCCGGGAGCTGTTTTTT
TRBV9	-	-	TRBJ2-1	CASSVPGNNEQFF	TGTGCCAGCAGCGTACCAGGGAACAATGAGCAGTTCTTC
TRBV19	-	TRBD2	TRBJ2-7	CASRWTSGNSYEQYF	TGTGCCAGCCGTTGGACAAGCGGGAACTCCTACGAGCAGTACTTC
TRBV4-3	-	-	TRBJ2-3	CASSQEPLWGTDTQYF	TGCGCCAGCAGCCAAGAGCCTCTATGGGGCACAGATACGCAGTATTTT